Following are 18 T cell receptor beta chains from one sample sequenced in a study of blood T cells in healthy people across ages. Together with a sample-barcoded 5' primer, a J-beta primer mix was included in a second PCR lasting about 7 to 11 cycles. One entry per CDR3 protein results from TCRdb running MiXCR on the 5' RACE reads. The sample carries approximately 800,000 distinct CDR3 sequences, about 55% recorded once. Sequences were obtained from blood. The source of these receptors is a man older than 75 in good health.

This clonotype was picked up a small number of times. The chain couples TRBV29-1 to TRBJ2-5; 13 nucleotides match TRBD2. Germline V gene sequence: CDR1 SQVTM, CDR2 ANQGSEA. This CDR3 region has 13 residues. J gave up 9 bases and V 5 bases, and 6 bases lay outside the gene matches. The CDR3: CSVTGLAGTAQYF. The CDR3, as DNA: TGCAGCGTTACGGGACTAGCGGGAACGGCCCAGTACTTC.

The V call is TRBV6-5, the J call TRBJ2-5, with D tentatively TRBD1 (6 bases). Gene TRBJ2-7 matches the end of the DNA better, so the J call may be wrong. The germline V gene has CDR1 MNHEY and CDR2 SVGAGI. The CDR3 sequence is 14 residues long. The CDR3 nucleotides read TGTGCCAGCACCCGCGTCTCAGGGGCTGGCGAGCAGTACTTC. The encoded protein is CASTRVSGAGEQYF.

The chain links TRBV27 to TRBJ2-4; TRBD2 matches 10 bases. V gave up 1 base and J gave up 6 bases; unmatched junction bases: 6. This CDR3 has 16 amino acids. Germline V CDR1 and CDR2: MNHEY, SMNVEV (reference sequence). Here the CDR3 reads CASSLWSGRAPNIQYF. Here the CDR3 DNA reads TGTGCCAGCAGTTTATGGAGCGGGAGGGCCCCAAACATTCAGTACTTC.

A few counts support this clonotype. The rearrangement links TRBV5-5 to TRBJ2-3; 11 positions match TRBD2. This CDR3 is 16 amino acids long. Germline V gene data show CDR1 as SGHKS and CDR2 as YYEKEE (reference sequence). Trimming cost V 4 bases and J 2 bases; bases outside gene matches: 6. The CDR3 bases are TGTGCCAGCAGCATAATGGGACTAGCGGTCACAGATACGCAGTATTTT. Its translation: CASSIMGLAVTDTQYF.

The J gene is TRBJ2-3, the V gene TRBV12-3 or TRBV12-4, with D maybe TRBD1 (5 bases). V lost 6 bases to trimming and J lost 0 bases, with 13 bases between them. The CDR3 is made up of 15 amino acids. CDR3: CASSRSQGSTDTQYF. The DNA of the CDR3 is TGTGCCAGCAGCCGCTCGCAGGGAAGCACAGATACGCAGTATTTT.

This chain joins TRBV6-5 and TRBJ2-7, with 9 bases lining up with TRBD2. Germline V CDR1 and CDR2: MNHEY, SVGAGI. The CDR3 contains 13 residues. Trimming took 7 bases from V and 2 from J; bases not matched to a gene: 3. Here the CDR3 reads CASKASGTYEQYF. CDR3 DNA: TGTGCCAGCAAGGCTAGCGGGACCTACGAGCAGTACTTC.

Written as DNA, the CDR3 is TGTGCCACCAGCAGAGATAGGGGGTTCTCCTACGAGCAGTACTTC. This sequence encodes CATSRDRGFSYEQYF. The rearrangement links TRBV15 to TRBJ2-7; D possibly corresponds to TRBD1 (6 bases). CDR1 LNHNV and CDR2 YYDKDF come from the germline V gene (reference sequence). This CDR3 contains 15 residues. V was trimmed by 0 bases and J by 0 bases, leaving 9 bases between them.

This clonotype came up a few times. The chain uses TRBV20-1 and TRBJ2-7; D not resolved. The germline gives CDR1 DFQATT, CDR2 SNEGSKA (reference sequence). The CDR3 is made up of 13 amino acids. Trimming pared 1 base from V and 5 bases from J, leaving 12 bases between. The CDR3 region is CSARVDEVNEQYF. The CDR3 DNA reads TGCAGTGCTAGAGTGGACGAAGTAAACGAGCAGTACTTC.

The genes are TRBV28 and TRBJ2-1, with 11 bases matching TRBD2. The CDR3 runs to 13 residues. V shed 11 bases and J 9 bases; nucleotides not matched to a gene: 9. Per germline, CDR1 MDHEN and CDR2 SYDVKM. DNA of the CDR3: TGTGCCGCAACTAGCGGGGGCCCCAGTGAGCAGTTCTTC. Protein sequence: CAATSGGPSEQFF.

The sample holds a few counts of this clonotype. The rearrangement links TRBV7-9 to TRBJ2-7, with 12 bases fitting TRBD2. V was pared by 1 base and J by 2 bases, with 9 bases of the junction left unmatched. The CDR3 is 18 amino acids. Germline lookup yields CDR1 SEHNR and CDR2 FQNEAQ (reference sequence). The CDR3 DNA follows: TGTGCCAGCAGCTTAGTCCCTAGCGGGAGGGTGTCGCCCTACGAGCAGTACTTC. Translated: CASSLVPSGRVSPYEQYF.

The V and J genes are TRBV29-1 and TRBJ1-1; 9 nucleotides agree with TRBD1. The J segment lost 5 bases and the V segment lost 7 bases, leaving 20 bases of the junction unmatched. This CDR3 contains 17 residues. Germline loops: CDR1 SQVTM, CDR2 ANQGSEA. The DNA of the CDR3 is TGCAGCGCAAGCGCCGGGACAGGGCCTCTGGGTAGGACTGAAGCTTTCTTT. Translation: CSASAGTGPLGRTEAFF.

The chain couples TRBV29-1 to TRBJ1-3; tentatively, D is TRBD1 (5 bases). V lost 7 bases and J 6 bases, leaving 10 bases between the germline ends. CDR1 SQVTM and CDR2 ANQGSEA come from the germline V gene. This CDR3 spans 11 amino acids. The CDR3 protein is CSAGGSNTIYF. The CDR3 DNA sequence: TGCAGCGCTGGGGGGTCAAACACCATATATTTT.

The V and J genes are TRBV25-1 and TRBJ2-1; D possibly matches TRBD1 or TRBD2 (5 bases each). Germline CDR1 is MGHDK and CDR2 is SYGVNS. Trimming took off 4 bases at V and 7 bases at J, with 14 bases between the two ends. CDR3 length: 14 amino acids. The CDR3 DNA follows: TGTGCCAGCAGTGCCGAGGGGATGAAAAATGAGCAGTTCTTC. Its translation is CASSAEGMKNEQFF. The full variable domain, rest sourced from reference TRBV25-1 and TRBJ2-1, is EADIYQTPRYLVIGTGKKITLECSQTMGHDKMYWYQQDPGMELHLIHYSYGVNSTEKGDLSSESTVSRIRTEHFPLTLESARPSHTSQYLCASSAEGMKNEQFFGPGTRLTVL.

This clonotype was seen only once. The junction shows a germline mismatch at one end, possibly a read error. The CDR3 region has the DNA TGTGCCGGCAGTAAGGGTTTCACGGGGGAGCAGTTCTTC. This codes for CAGSKGFTGEQFF. The chain combines TRBV6-5 with TRBJ2-1; D is possibly TRBD2 (5 bases). Per germline, CDR1 MNHEY and CDR2 SVGAGI. The CDR3 is 13 residues long.

For this clonotype: A much larger clone lies a single base off, so this may be a read error. The genes are TRBV2 and TRBJ2-3; D remains unclear. The CDR3 runs to 12 residues. Germline V gene sequence: CDR1 SNHLY, CDR2 FYNNEI. The V gene lost 3 bases and the J gene lost 14 bases, with 15 bases spanning the gap. The CDR3 loop reads CASSEGNRDAYF. The DNA for the CDR3 is TGTGCCAGCAGTGAGGGGAATAGAGACGCGTATTTT.

The chain employs TRBV20-1 and TRBJ1-2, with a possible D match to TRBD1 (6 bases). From germline, CDR1 is DFQATT and CDR2 SNEGSKA (reference sequence). The V end lost 3 bases, the J end lost 2 bases, and 10 bases lay between the germline ends. CDR3 length: 13 residues. The CDR3 reads CSASEGENYGYTF. The CDR3 DNA is TGCAGTGCTAGTGAGGGGGAGAACTATGGCTACACCTTC.

The chain couples TRBV20-1 to TRBJ2-7; a possible D gene is TRBD2 (5 bases). Trimming cost V 0 bases and J 5 bases, with 14 bases left between them. This CDR3 spans 14 amino acids. The V gene's germline CDR1 is DFQATT and CDR2 SNEGSKA (reference sequence). CDR3 region: CSARDLGEGDEQYF. DNA of the CDR3: TGCAGTGCTAGAGATCTGGGAGAGGGCGACGAGCAGTACTTC.

The chain recombines TRBV5-1 with TRBJ2-1, with no clear D. Germline assignment: CDR1 SGHRS and CDR2 YFSETQ. The CDR3 is made up of 14 amino acids. The germline V and J ends were trimmed by 4 bases and 5 bases, with 13 bases remaining between them. This CDR3 reads CASSPLLSNNEQFF. The CDR3 DNA reads as TGCGCCAGCAGCCCCCTGCTGTCAAACAATGAGCAGTTCTTC.